Listed below are T cell receptor beta chains from one sample, sequenced in a study of T cell repertoires in cytomegalovirus infection. These receptors have no identified antigens. TCRdb redid the calling of the reads with MiXCR, one entry per CDR3 protein. Among around 540,000 distinct CDR3 sequences listed, around a third were seen once. The sample here was cultured PBMCs, taken from culture after CMV antigen stimulation. The receptors were sampled from a human donor in good health (CMV status not recorded). Some clones in this sample may be carry-over from other donors' samples. Each CDR3 is given with its conserved first and last residue. The order of the fields is V gene, D gene, clone size, J gene, CDR3 protein, CDR3 DNA. D genes are given only for firm matches. The size field is filled for only some rows; it gives once, few, many or a size class.

>TRBV7-2|-|-|TRBJ1-6
CASSPRQEDSPLHF
TGTGCCAGCAGCCCGCGACAGGAGGATTCACCCCTCCACTTT
>TRBV7-9|-|once|TRBJ1-1
CASSLETFEAFF
TGTGCCAGCAGCTTGGAGACGTTCGAAGCTTTCTTT
>TRBV19|-|-|TRBJ1-1
CASSIGIQRGDTEAFF
TGTGCCAGTAGTATCGGGATACAGCGGGGCGACACTGAAGCTTTCTTT
>TRBV20-1|TRBD2|-|TRBJ2-5
CSARAGLAQETQYF
TGCAGTGCTAGAGCGGGACTAGCCCAAGAGACCCAGTACTTC
>TRBV7-2|-|many|TRBJ1-2
CASSLPGTYGYTF
TGTGCCAGCAGCTTGCCAGGGACCTATGGCTACACCTTC
>TRBV30|TRBD1|-|TRBJ2-3
CAWSLQGMADTQYF
TGTGCCTGGAGTTTACAGGGGATGGCAGATACGCAGTATTTT
>TRBV28|-|few|TRBJ2-7
CASSPAGQSPYEQYF
TGTGCCAGCAGCCCAGCCGGACAGTCACCCTACGAGCAGTACTTC
>TRBV30|TRBD2|-|TRBJ2-1
CAWESSGSRNEQFF
TGTGCCTGGGAATCTAGCGGGAGTCGGAATGAGCAGTTCTTC
>TRBV25-1|-|-|TRBJ2-5
CASSVVGLETQYF
TGTGCCAGCAGCGTGGTTGGTTTAGAGACCCAGTACTTC
>TRBV15|-|few|TRBJ2-7
CATSSGHLPASAYEQYF
TGTGCCACCAGCAGCGGACATCTGCCAGCCTCCGCCTACGAGCAGTACTTC
>TRBV11-3|-|-|TRBJ2-3
CASSSGQRTDTQYF
TGTGCCAGCAGCTCCGGACAGCGCACAGATACGCAGTATTTT
>TRBV29-1|TRBD1|-|TRBJ2-2
CSDRDRATGELFF
TGCAGCGACCGGGACAGGGCGACCGGGGAGCTGTTTTTT
>TRBV25-1|-|-|TRBJ2-7
CASSEFGEDGQYF
TGTGCCAGCAGTGAATTCGGGGAAGATGGGCAGTACTTC
>TRBV7-2|TRBD2|few|TRBJ2-1
CASSLNPRGRADEQFF
TGTGCCAGCAGCTTAAATCCGCGCGGGAGGGCCGATGAGCAGTTCTTC
>TRBV11-2|-|-|TRBJ2-1
CASSPIPYGAYNEQFF
TGTGCCAGCAGCCCCATCCCCTATGGGGCGTACAATGAGCAGTTCTTC
>TRBV10-3|-|-|TRBJ1-5
CAISTTVDNQPQHF
TGTGCCATCAGCACTACAGTGGACAATCAGCCCCAGCATTTT
>TRBV18|TRBD1|-|TRBJ1-2
CASSPPATGKSYTF
TGTGCCAGCTCACCACCGGCGACAGGGAAGAGCTACACCTTC
>TRBV29-1|TRBD2|-|TRBJ2-2
CSVASGPSGELFF
TGCAGCGTTGCTAGCGGACCCTCCGGGGAGCTGTTTTTT
>TRBV10-3|-|-|TRBJ1-6
CGISEEQGNSPLHF
TGTGGCATCAGTGAAGAGCAGGGAAATTCACCCCTCCACTTT
>TRBV6-5|TRBD1|few|TRBJ2-7
CASSLDRAGEQYF
TGTGCCAGCAGCCTCGACAGGGCGGGTGAGCAGTACTTC
>TRBV7-9|-|-|TRBJ2-1
CASSRVGTQGKQFF
TGTGCCAGCAGCCGAGTTGGGACTCAGGGAAAGCAGTTCTTC
>TRBV7-2|TRBD1|many|TRBJ2-7
CASSTPSGTDKQYF
TGTGCCAGCAGCACCCCTTCCGGGACAGATAAGCAGTACTTC